This T cell receptor beta chain derives from a study of T cell responses to AZD1222 COVID-19 vaccine (dated by TCRdb to the early 2020s). Some background on the complete study: TCR sequencing was performed for about 250 trial participants, of whom about 200 were given two doses of AZD1222 and around 26 were given two doses of MenACWY control vaccine. Trial participants were enrolled into age subgroups of 18-55, 56-69 and 70-plus years, which contained roughly 140, 27 and 60 TCR-sequenced participants, respectively. What the authors observed across the whole study: Participants were mostly white British and included more females than males, and it was suggested by the authors that clonal diversity may have been underestimated. The 56-69-year group was small, and its depth increase did not reach significance, likely because of low power. Nearly half of unique spike-specific TCRs reportedly recognized epitopes outside regions mutated in the B.1.351 and B.1.1.7 variants. Because no day 14 peak-response samples were available, repertoires were characterized only after the peak T cell response. Only a handful of AZD1222 recipients were SARS-CoV-2 seropositive at baseline, limiting conclusions about previously exposed vaccinees. After two AZD1222 doses, both the breadth and the depth of spike-specific TCRs were significantly higher than at day 0 and than in MenACWY recipients. The whole spike protein was spanned by vaccine-associated CD4 TCRs, and dominant responses were seen in regions 160-218 and 743-854.

The CDR3 regions of human TCRbeta chains were analyzed by immunosequencing. As for how the authors treated the data: Repertoire TCRs were matched against a reference library of SARS-CoV-2-specific TCRs generated with the MIRA antigen-specificity platform. Breadth was defined as the fraction of unique TCRs that were SARS-CoV-2-associated, and depth was defined as the fraction of total T cells that were SARS-CoV-2-associated. Each spike-specific TCR was assigned to its reactive spike region and to a CD4 or CD8 class using the MIRA data. Log10-transformed breadth and depth values were compared by one-way ANOVA with Sidak's multiple comparisons tests. What TCRdb holds here is the immuneACCESS table cut down to in-frame rearrangements. Part of the clones is not present; checked against another copy, under half of the missing clones reflect an unresolved V gene, and the others are unexplained. The DNA was the basis for D and trimming; V, J and clone size are from that table. A total of 79,000 or so clones appear in this sample, about 74% of them only once. 27% of the sample is taken by the ten largest.

With respect to this clone: Its recognized antigen is unknown. No qualities accompany the bases; no much larger clone lies one base away.

The time point tag for this specimen amounts to: about 28 days (+/-7) after the second vaccine dose. What this sample's treatment or condition label stands for: meningococcal conjugate vaccine given as trial control. The vaccinee samples were drawn from two UK trials, COV001 and COV002, one of which was a single-blind randomized controlled phase 2/3 trial testing AZD1222 (ChAdOx1 nCoV-19) in healthy adults. For TCRbeta chain sequencing, PBMC samples were collected from trial participants at day 0 and at day 28 after the second dose. The sample here was peripheral blood, taken 28 days after the second dose of the MenACWY control vaccine. The receptor was isolated from an adult who received the MenACWY meningococcal vaccine as a control.

In nucleotides, the sequence is TGTGCCAGCTCACCAGGGACTAGCGGGGTAGACGAGCAGTACTTC. This encodes CASSPGTSGVDEQYF. In this chain, TRBV18 is recombined with TRBJ2-7; 13 nucleotides in the junction match TRBD2. The CDR3, cysteine through phenylalanine, is 15 amino acids long. Only CDR3 DNA remains: 45 bases, in frame from the first base. As encoded in the germline V gene, CDR1 is KGHSH while CDR2 is LQKENI. The germline V and J ends show losses of 2 bases and 5 bases respectively, and no gene match explains 3 bases of the junction.